This TCR beta chain was sequenced for a study of blood T cell repertoires in COVID-19. Germline CDR1 is LGHDT and CDR2 is YNNKEL (reference sequence). V lost 3 bases to trimming and J lost 11 bases; unmatched junction nucleotides: 16. The CDR3 loop spans 16 amino acids. In the authors' workflow: Reference gene primer amplification gave estimated nucleated cell counts. Generated by immunoSEQ multiplex PCR, the TCRdb table keeps only in-frame clones and is missing some. The V and J calls and clone size were taken over from that table, and D and trimming were inferred from the DNA. The sample lists 450,000 to 500,000 clones; 75% to 90% were seen once.

The sequenced sample was peripheral blood. The sequence was collected from a human donor in a cohort sampled during active COVID-19. The chain combines TRBV3-1 (or the pseudogene TRBV3-2) with TRBJ2-7, with 10 bases that match TRBD2. CDR3 sequence: CASSHPGLAHPQEKYF. The DNA for the CDR3 is TGTGCCAGCAGCCACCCGGGACTAGCGCATCCCCAAGAAAAGTACTTC.